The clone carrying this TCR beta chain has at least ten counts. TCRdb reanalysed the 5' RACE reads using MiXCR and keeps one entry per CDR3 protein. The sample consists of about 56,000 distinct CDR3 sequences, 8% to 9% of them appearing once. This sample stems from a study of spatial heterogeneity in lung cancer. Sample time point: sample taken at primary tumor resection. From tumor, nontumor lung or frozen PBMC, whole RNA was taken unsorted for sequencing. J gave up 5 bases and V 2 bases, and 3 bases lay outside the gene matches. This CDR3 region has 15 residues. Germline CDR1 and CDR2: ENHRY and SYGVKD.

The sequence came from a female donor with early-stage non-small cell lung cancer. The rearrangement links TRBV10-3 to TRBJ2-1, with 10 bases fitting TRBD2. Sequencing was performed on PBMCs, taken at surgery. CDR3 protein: CAISEGTSENNEQFF. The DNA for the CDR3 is TGTGCCATCAGTGAGGGGACTAGCGAGAACAATGAGCAGTTCTTC.